The 20 T cell receptor beta chains reported below all come from one sample, sequenced in a study of preoperative IRX-2 immunotherapy in early breast cancer. The assay was immunoSEQ multiplex PCR, and TCRdb's table has in-frame clones only and misses some. This repertoire shows about 67,000 clones, roughly 95% found once; its top ten account for about 1.8%. The treatment is: preoperative locoregional IRX-2 cytokine immunotherapy. The specimen was obtained from a patient treated with IRX-2 immunotherapy. These TCRs come from a human donor with breast cancer.

The V gene is TRBV23-1, the J gene TRBJ1-3; D is unclear. TRBV23-1 counts as an open reading frame of uncertain function. V was shortened by 7 bases and J by 3 bases, with 16 bases between the two germline ends. The CDR3 is 15 residues long. The CDR3: CASIRSPYLGNTIYF. In DNA, the CDR3 is TGCGCCAGCATCCGGTCCCCATATCTTGGAAACACCATATATTTT.

The gene calls are TRBV9 and TRBJ1-2; 11 bases line up with TRBD1. Germline lookup yields CDR1 SGDLS and CDR2 YYNGEE. CDR3 size: 16 residues. V dropped 3 bases and J dropped 3; count of bases not matched to a gene: 7. CDR3 amino acids: CASSARWDRGDYGYTF. In DNA, the CDR3 is TGTGCCAGCAGCGCTAGATGGGACAGGGGGGACTATGGCTACACCTTC.

The rearrangement joins TRBV6-5 to TRBJ2-1; D perhaps matches TRBD1 (6 bases). The V gene lost 4 bases and the J gene lost 3 bases, with 13 bases spanning the gap. Germline V gives CDR1 MNHEY, CDR2 SVGAGI. This CDR3 has 15 amino acids. For the CDR3, the DNA is TGTGCCAGCAGTTTGACAGGTTTCGACTACAATGAGCAGTTCTTC. Its translation is CASSLTGFDYNEQFF.

This clone occurred once. The rearrangement joins TRBV6-5 to TRBJ2-1; D may correspond to TRBD1 or TRBD2 (5 bases each). The CDR3 is 15 residues long. V was trimmed by 4 bases and J by 5 bases, leaving 15 bases between them. Germline lookup yields CDR1 MNHEY and CDR2 SVGAGI. In DNA form, the CDR3 reads TGTGCCAGCAGTTTTCCCGGGACCCACCACAATGAGCAGTTCTTC. Translating it yields CASSFPGTHHNEQFF.

The J gene is TRBJ2-6, the V gene TRBV6-5; D is unresolved. The CDR3 has 14 amino acids. Trimming took 5 bases from V and 4 from J, leaving 9 bases between them. Looked up from germline, CDR1 is MNHEY and CDR2 is SVGAGI. The CDR3 protein is CASSTPYGANVLTF. Written as DNA, the CDR3 is TGTGCCAGCAGTACCCCGTACGGGGCCAACGTCCTGACTTTC.

V gene TRBV9 combines with J gene TRBJ2-5, with a tentative D call TRBD1 (7 bases). Germline V lookup: CDR1 SGDLS, CDR2 YYNGEE. The CDR3 loop spans 13 amino acids. Between the trimmed V and J ends, which lost 4 bases and 1 base, there was a span of 8 bases. CDR3 sequence reads: CASSQGGQETQYF. CDR3 in DNA: TGTGCCAGCAGCCAGGGGGGCCAAGAGACCCAGTACTTC.

The genes are TRBV11-2 and TRBJ2-3, with D perhaps matching TRBD1 or TRBD2 (7 bases each). This CDR3 is 15 amino acids long. The V gene's germline CDR1 is SGHAT and CDR2 FQNNGV. V lost 5 bases and J lost 0, with 12 bases in between. The CDR3 is CASSPRGGSTDTQYF. The CDR3 DNA reads as TGTGCCAGCAGCCCCAGGGGGGGGAGCACAGATACGCAGTATTTT. The full variable domain, rest sourced from reference TRBV11-2 and TRBJ2-3, is EAGVAQSPRYKIIEKRQSVAFWCNPISGHATLYWYQQILGQGPKLLIQFQNNGVVDDSQLPKDRFSAERLKGVDSTLKIQPAKLEDSAVYLCASSPRGGSTDTQYFGPGTRLTVL.

The chain has TRBV7-2 and TRBJ2-7, with D perhaps matching TRBD1 (5 bases). Germline CDR1 and CDR2: SGHTA and FQGNSA. The CDR3 covers 15 residues. Trimming stripped 1 base from V and 1 base from J, with 11 bases between. CDR3 residues: CASSLVVGHSYEQYF. Here the CDR3 DNA reads TGTGCCAGCAGCTTAGTTGTTGGACATTCCTACGAGCAGTACTTC.

This rearrangement joins TRBV6-1 to TRBJ2-1; D may be TRBD1 or TRBD2 (5 bases each). CDR3 size: 15 residues. The germline V and J ends were trimmed by 0 bases and 9 bases, with 15 bases remaining between them. CDR1 and CDR2 from the germline V gene are MNHNS and SASEGT. The CDR3 DNA follows: TGTGCCAGCAGTGAAGCGGGGTTTGAGGGGCTTGAGCAGTTCTTC. This gives the protein CASSEAGFEGLEQFF.

The chain couples TRBV28 to TRBJ1-5; 7 nucleotides align to TRBD1. The CDR3 has 16 amino acids. The V gene's germline CDR1 is MDHEN and CDR2 SYDVKM. V dropped 7 bases and J dropped 7; count of bases not matched to a gene: 16. The CDR3 protein is CASTPGRGRPDQPQHF. The CDR3 region has the DNA TGTGCCAGCACCCCCGGGAGGGGGCGGCCCGACCAGCCCCAGCATTTT.

The chain is built from TRBV20-1 and TRBJ2-5, with D tentatively TRBD1 (5 bases). V lost 5 bases and J 7 bases, leaving 8 bases between the germline ends. This CDR3 comprises 10 residues. Germline V gives CDR1 DFQATT, CDR2 SNEGSKA (reference sequence). CDR3 amino acids: CSASRGTQYF. DNA of the CDR3: TGCAGTGCTTCAAGGGGGACCCAGTACTTC.

This sequence joins TRBV28 and TRBJ2-2, with a weak D call TRBD2 (6 bases). Germline loops: CDR1 MDHEN, CDR2 SYDVKM. The CDR3 sequence is 14 residues long. With 8 bases removed from V and 5 bases from J, the gap between germline ends came to 15 bases. The CDR3 DNA reads as TGTGCCAGCCGGCAGGGAGGTAGGACCGGGGAGCTGTTTTTT. Its translation: CASRQGGRTGELFF.

V and J are TRBV25-1 and TRBJ1-6, with no clear D. Germline lookup yields CDR1 MGHDK and CDR2 SYGVNS. V shed 6 bases and J shed 8 bases, with 11 bases lying between them. The CDR3 loop spans 13 amino acids. The DNA for the CDR3 is TGTGCCAGCAGCCAGAGGACGGATTCACCCCTCCACTTT. Translation: CASSQRTDSPLHF.

The rearrangement links TRBV29-1 to TRBJ1-5; 9 bases agree with TRBD1. Per germline, CDR1 SQVTM and CDR2 ANQGSEA. This CDR3 region has 14 residues. V gave up 5 bases and J gave up 3 bases; unmatched junction bases: 5. CDR3 residues: CSVPGQGNNQPQHF. CDR3 bases: TGCAGCGTTCCGGGACAGGGAAACAATCAGCCCCAGCATTTT.

The V call is TRBV7-2, the J call TRBJ1-5, with a tentative D call TRBD1 (5 bases). Germline CDR1 reads SGHTA; CDR2 reads FQGNSA. CDR3 length: 13 amino acids. V was trimmed by 4 bases and J by 10 bases, leaving 14 bases between them. CDR3 DNA: TGTGCCAGCAGCTCGGACACCGGATCACCCCAGCATTTT. This encodes CASSSDTGSPQHF.

The chain joins TRBV19 to TRBJ2-3; 8 bases fit TRBD2. J lost 8 bases, V lost 8 bases, and 15 bases had no gene match. Germline V CDR1 and CDR2: LNHDA, SQIVND (reference sequence). The CDR3 covers 15 residues. The CDR3 protein is CASGRSTGGSVTQYF. In DNA, the CDR3 is TGTGCCAGTGGGAGGAGTACGGGGGGGTCTGTTACGCAGTATTTT.

The chain combines TRBV4-3 with TRBJ2-5, with D tentatively TRBD2 (5 bases). The J call may be mistaken, given a closer DNA end match to TRBJ2-7. The CDR3 consists of 15 residues. CDR1 and CDR2 from the germline V gene are LGHNA and YSLEER. CDR3: CASSQDFRRTYEQYF. The CDR3 nucleotides read TGCGCCAGCAGCCAAGATTTCAGGAGGACCTACGAGCAGTACTTC.

The V gene is TRBV20-1, the J gene TRBJ2-7; D not resolved. Trimming pared 4 bases from V and 6 bases from J, leaving 10 bases between. The CDR3 contains 11 residues. CDR1 DFQATT and CDR2 SNEGSKA come from the germline V gene (reference sequence). CDR3 in DNA: TGCAGTGCTATAAGAATGGTCGAGCAGTACTTC. This gives the protein CSAIRMVEQYF.

In DNA form, the CDR3 reads TGCGCCAGCAGCCAAGATTTAGGGGGATTCGAAGCTTTCTTT. It is translated as CASSQDLGGFEAFF. The chain recombines TRBV4-3 with TRBJ1-1; tentative D call: TRBD1 (6 bases). V was shortened by 0 bases and J by 8 bases, with 13 bases between the two germline ends. The CDR3 consists of 14 residues. Germline CDR1 reads LGHNA; CDR2 reads YSLEER.

This rearrangement joins TRBV5-1 to TRBJ1-1, with D possibly matching TRBD1 (5 bases). V was shortened by 4 bases and J by 1 base, with 17 bases between the two germline ends. Germline V gives CDR1 SGHRS, CDR2 YFSETQ. The CDR3 has 16 amino acids. The CDR3 DNA is TGCGCCAGCAGCCCGAGGACCGGCGGGGGGAACACTGAAGCTTTCTTT. Translated, it gives CASSPRTGGGNTEAFF.